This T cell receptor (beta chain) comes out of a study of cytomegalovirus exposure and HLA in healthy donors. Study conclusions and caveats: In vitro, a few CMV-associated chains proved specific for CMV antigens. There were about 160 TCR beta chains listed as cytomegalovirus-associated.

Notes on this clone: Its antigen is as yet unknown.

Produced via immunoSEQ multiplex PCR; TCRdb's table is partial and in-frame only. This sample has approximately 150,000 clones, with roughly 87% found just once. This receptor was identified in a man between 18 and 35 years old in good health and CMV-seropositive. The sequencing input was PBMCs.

This CDR3 reads CANPRGTEKLFF. The CDR3 coding sequence is TGTGCCAACCCCAGGGGAACTGAAAAACTGTTTTTT. The chain uses TRBV7-3 and TRBJ1-4, with a possible D match to TRBD1 (6 bases). CDR3 size: 12 residues. Trimming removed 10 bases at V and 7 bases at J, with 13 bases between. Germline V gives CDR1 SGHTA, CDR2 FQGTGA.